This T cell receptor (beta chain) was captured in a study of blood T cell repertoires in COVID-19. Across the whole study: T cells, B-cell-depleted T cells, or PBMCs provided the cDNA or gDNA that served as material.

Per the original methods: Amplification of reference gene primers provided the estimated nucleated cell counts. Using immunoSEQ multiplex PCR, the repertoire was profiled, and TCRdb retains in-frame clones only, with some absent. For V, J and clone size, that table is used; D and trimming come from the DNA. The sample lists some 200,000 clones, 81% seen once, with roughly 9.6% in the top ten. Sequencing was done on a sample of peripheral blood. The receptor was isolated from a woman aged 40 to 55 with COVID-19, enrolled during active disease.

In DNA form, the CDR3 reads TGTGCCAGCCAGGGGGGTGATGAAGCTTTCTTT. This gives the protein CASQGGDEAFF. The gene calls are TRBV18 and TRBJ1-1; TRBD1 aligns across 7 bases. The germline V gene has CDR1 KGHSH and CDR2 LQKENI. The trim removed 8 bases at V and 7 bases at J, leaving 4 bases unmatched. The CDR3 has 11 amino acids.